This TCR beta chain is drawn from a study of OX40 agonist ivuxolimab in advanced cancers. In the study overall: Mean age around 64 years, range about 23 to 80; approximately 80% male. General study points: Among expanded peripheral T cells, antigen specificity went undetermined. On average, a greater number of expanded clones characterised CD8+ T cells relative to CD4+. The study observed clonal expansion of CD4+ and CD8+ blood T cells by week 6 at 0.1 to 3.0 mg/kg.

Some clones are missing from TCRdb's copy, which holds only in-frame ones; the method was immunoSEQ multiplex PCR. Here the sample spans around 120,000 clones, more than 80% being singletons. Germline V gene lookup returns CDR1 SGHRS and CDR2 YFSETQ. This CDR3 has 15 amino acids. V gave up 1 base and J gave up 6 bases, with 16 bases separating them. This clone was observed once. Its antigen is not known. Specimen: CD4+ or CD8+ T cells sorted from blood, collected in a trial of the OX40 agonist ivuxolimab. The chain couples TRBV5-1 to TRBJ1-1; no firm D call. The TCR originated in an adult with an advanced solid tumor such as melanoma, head and neck, liver or kidney cancer. The chain's CDR3 is CASSLNVVGQPEAFF. The CDR3 coding sequence is TGCGCCAGCAGCTTGAACGTGGTCGGGCAGCCTGAAGCTTTCTTT.